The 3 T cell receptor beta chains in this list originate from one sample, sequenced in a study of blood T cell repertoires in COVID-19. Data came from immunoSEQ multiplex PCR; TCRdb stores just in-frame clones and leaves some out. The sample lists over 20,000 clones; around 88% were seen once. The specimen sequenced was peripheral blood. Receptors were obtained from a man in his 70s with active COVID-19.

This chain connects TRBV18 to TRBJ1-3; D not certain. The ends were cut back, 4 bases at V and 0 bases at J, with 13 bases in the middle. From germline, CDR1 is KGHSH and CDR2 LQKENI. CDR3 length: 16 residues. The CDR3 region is CASSQSTPSSGNTIYF. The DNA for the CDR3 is TGTGCCAGCTCACAGTCGACTCCGAGCTCTGGAAACACCATATATTTT.

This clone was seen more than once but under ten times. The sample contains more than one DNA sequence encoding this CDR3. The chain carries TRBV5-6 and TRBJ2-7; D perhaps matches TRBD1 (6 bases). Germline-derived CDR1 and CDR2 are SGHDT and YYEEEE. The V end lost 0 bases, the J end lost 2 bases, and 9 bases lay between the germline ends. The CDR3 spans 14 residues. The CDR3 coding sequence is TGTGCCAGCAGCTTGGGAGGGGACACCTACGAGCAGTACTTC. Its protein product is CASSLGGDTYEQYF.

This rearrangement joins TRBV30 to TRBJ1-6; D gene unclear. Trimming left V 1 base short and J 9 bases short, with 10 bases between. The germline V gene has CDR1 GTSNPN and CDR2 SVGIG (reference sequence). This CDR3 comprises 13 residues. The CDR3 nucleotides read TGTGCCTGGAGTGAATTAAATAGTTCACCCCTCCACTTT. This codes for CAWSELNSSPLHF. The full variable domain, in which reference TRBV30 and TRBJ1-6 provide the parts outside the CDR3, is SQTIHQWPATLVQPVGSPLSLECTVEGTSNPNLYWYRQAAGRGLQLLFYSVGIGQISSEVPQNLSASRPQDRQFILSSKKLLLSDSGFYLCAWSELNSSPLHFGNGTRLTVT.